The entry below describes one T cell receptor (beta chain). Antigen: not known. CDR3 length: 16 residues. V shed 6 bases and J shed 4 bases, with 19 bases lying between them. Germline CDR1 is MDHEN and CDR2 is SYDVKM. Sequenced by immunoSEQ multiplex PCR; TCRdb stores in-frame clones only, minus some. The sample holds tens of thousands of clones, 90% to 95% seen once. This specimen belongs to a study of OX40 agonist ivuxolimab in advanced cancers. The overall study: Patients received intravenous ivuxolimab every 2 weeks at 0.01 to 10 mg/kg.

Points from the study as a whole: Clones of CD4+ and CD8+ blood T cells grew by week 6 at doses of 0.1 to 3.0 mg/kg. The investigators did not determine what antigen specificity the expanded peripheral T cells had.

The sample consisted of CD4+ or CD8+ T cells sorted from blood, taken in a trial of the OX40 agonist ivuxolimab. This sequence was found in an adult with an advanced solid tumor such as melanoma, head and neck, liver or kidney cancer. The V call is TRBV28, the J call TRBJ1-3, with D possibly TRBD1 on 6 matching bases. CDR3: CASSPSPGAGGNTIYF. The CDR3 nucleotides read TGTGCCAGCAGCCCCTCCCCAGGGGCAGGGGGAAACACCATATATTTT.